This T cell receptor (beta chain) was captured in a study of cytomegalovirus exposure and HLA in healthy donors. In germline, CDR1 is SGDLS, CDR2 YYNGEE. V was cut by 0 bases and J by 0 bases, with 11 bases left in between. This CDR3 contains 16 residues. The primer mix had 60 Vbeta and 13 Jbeta primers. TCRdb keeps only in-frame clones here, not all; method: immunoSEQ multiplex PCR. The profile shows about 130,000 clones, 70% to 85% of them singletons. This receptor was obtained from a woman aged 40 to 50 in good health and CMV-seropositive. The rearrangement uses TRBV9 and TRBJ2-3; TRBD2 is a possible D gene (5 bases). The sequenced sample was PBMCs. The chain's CDR3 is CASSVEMRESTDTQYF. CDR3 bases: TGTGCCAGCAGCGTAGAGATGAGGGAGAGCACAGATACGCAGTATTTT.